The source of this TCR beta chain is a study of blood T cell repertoires in COVID-19. Study background: The United States, Italy and Spain provided the acute and convalescent COVID-19 samples. PBMCs, B-cell-depleted T cells, or T cells provided the cDNA or gDNA that made up the material.

The CDR3 has 14 amino acids. The germline V and J ends were trimmed by 6 bases and 6 bases, with 21 bases remaining between them. The germline V gene has CDR1 GTSNPN and CDR2 SVGIG (reference sequence). TCRdb's copy holds only in-frame clones and misses some; the assay was immunoSEQ multiplex PCR. In the table there are nearly 60,000 clones, about 83% of which are singletons. This clone was recorded many times. What was sequenced was peripheral blood. The clonotype comes from a man in his forties with active COVID-19. V usage is TRBV30 and J usage is TRBJ2-7; the D is unclear. The CDR3 DNA sequence: TGTGCCTGTTCTCTTCGGGTCCGATCGGCCGAGCAGTACTTC. Protein product: CACSLRVRSAEQYF.